This TCR beta chain came from a study of T cell responses to AZD1222 COVID-19 vaccine. General study points: Scientists sampled the repertoires only once the peak T cell response had passed.

Produced via immunoSEQ multiplex PCR; TCRdb's table is partial and in-frame only. This sample carries around 47,000 clones, over 75% of them seen once, and the ten largest clones take 20% to 25%. The sample holds one count of this clone. Its antigen remains unknown. Sample: peripheral blood, taken 28 days after the second dose of the MenACWY control vaccine. This TCR was recovered from an adult who received the MenACWY meningococcal vaccine as a control.

CDR3: CASSLVTGVNSPLHF. CDR3 nucleotides: TGTGCCAGCAGCTTAGTCACAGGGGTTAATTCACCCCTCCACTTT. V gene TRBV7-8 combines with J gene TRBJ1-6; 7 bases map to TRBD1. The CDR3 is 15 residues long. J lost 6 bases, V lost 1 base, and 3 bases had no gene match. Germline V gene sequence: CDR1 SGHVS, CDR2 FQNEAQ.